This is a list of T cell receptor beta chains from one sample in a study of long-term antiretroviral therapy in people with HIV. Repertoires were generated with immunoSEQ multiplex PCR, while TCRdb's copy carries only in-frame clones and drops some. The sample gives 30,000 to 35,000 clones, 70% to 90% of which show up once; roughly 3.5% is in the top ten. The material sequenced was unsorted PBMCs, taken 0.8 years before starting antiretroviral therapy. The source is a man aged 18 to 29 with HIV. Both conserved end residues are part of each CDR3. Fields, in order: CDR3 protein, clone size, CDR3 length, J gene, V gene. Some rows have no size entry. The others give once, few or many, or a class for an expanded clone.

CDR3: CASSRDRGHTEAFF
size: -
length: 14
J: TRBJ1-1
V: TRBV5-4

CDR3: CASHSGRRYEQYF
size: once
length: 13
J: TRBJ2-7
V: TRBV25-1

CDR3: CASSRDTTYEQYF
size: -
length: 13
J: TRBJ2-7
V: TRBV5-1

CDR3: CSVEGDRGGEQYF
size: -
length: 13
J: TRBJ2-7
V: TRBV29-1

CDR3: CASSRLAGEGDEQFF
size: -
length: 15
J: TRBJ2-1
V: TRBV6-4

CDR3: CASSQGAPDPSETQYF
size: -
length: 16
J: TRBJ2-5
V: TRBV5-4

CDR3: CASSLSLQHTDTQYF
size: once
length: 15
J: TRBJ2-3
V: TRBV5-1

CDR3: CASISQGATEAFF
size: -
length: 13
J: TRBJ1-1
V: TRBV6-6

CDR3: CASSLTFGDTQYF
size: -
length: 13
J: TRBJ2-3
V: TRBV7-8

CDR3: CASSLDRTSTDTQYF
size: -
length: 15
J: TRBJ2-3
V: TRBV5-6

CDR3: CASSLGGISTDTQYF
size: -
length: 15
J: TRBJ2-3
V: TRBV5-4

CDR3: CASTRPGGLGSSGNTIYF
size: -
length: 18
J: TRBJ1-3
V: TRBV7-8

CDR3: CAILRSGGGDTQYF
size: -
length: 14
J: TRBJ2-3
V: TRBV19

CDR3: CASSATSGRDEQFF
size: -
length: 14
J: TRBJ2-1
V: TRBV9

CDR3: CASSQDYGGHSAEANSPLHF
size: -
length: 20
J: TRBJ1-6
V: TRBV4-2

CDR3: CASSPGVSYGYTF
size: -
length: 13
J: TRBJ1-2
V: TRBV4-3

CDR3: CASSYSLPTDTQYF
size: -
length: 14
J: TRBJ2-3
V: TRBV6-5

CDR3: CASSLGAVNEQYF
size: -
length: 13
J: TRBJ2-7
V: TRBV11-3

CDR3: CASAGKQRSSYTF
size: -
length: 13
J: TRBJ1-2
V: TRBV7-2

CDR3: CASSPAGTGGPYEQYF
size: -
length: 16
J: TRBJ2-7
V: TRBV7-2